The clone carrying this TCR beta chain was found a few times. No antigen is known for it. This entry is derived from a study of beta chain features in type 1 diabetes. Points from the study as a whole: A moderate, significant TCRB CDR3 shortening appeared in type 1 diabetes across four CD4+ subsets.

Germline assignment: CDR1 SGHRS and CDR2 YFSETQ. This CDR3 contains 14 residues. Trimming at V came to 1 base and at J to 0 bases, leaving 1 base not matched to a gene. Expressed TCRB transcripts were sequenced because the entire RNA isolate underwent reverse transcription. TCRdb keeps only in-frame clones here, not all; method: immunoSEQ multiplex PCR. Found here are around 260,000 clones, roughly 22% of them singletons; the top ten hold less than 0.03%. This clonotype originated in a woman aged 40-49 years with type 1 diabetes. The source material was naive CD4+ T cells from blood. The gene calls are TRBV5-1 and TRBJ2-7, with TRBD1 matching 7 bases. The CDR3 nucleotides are TGCGCCAGCAGCTTGCAGGGGGACTCCTACGAGCAGTACTTC. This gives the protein CASSLQGDSYEQYF.